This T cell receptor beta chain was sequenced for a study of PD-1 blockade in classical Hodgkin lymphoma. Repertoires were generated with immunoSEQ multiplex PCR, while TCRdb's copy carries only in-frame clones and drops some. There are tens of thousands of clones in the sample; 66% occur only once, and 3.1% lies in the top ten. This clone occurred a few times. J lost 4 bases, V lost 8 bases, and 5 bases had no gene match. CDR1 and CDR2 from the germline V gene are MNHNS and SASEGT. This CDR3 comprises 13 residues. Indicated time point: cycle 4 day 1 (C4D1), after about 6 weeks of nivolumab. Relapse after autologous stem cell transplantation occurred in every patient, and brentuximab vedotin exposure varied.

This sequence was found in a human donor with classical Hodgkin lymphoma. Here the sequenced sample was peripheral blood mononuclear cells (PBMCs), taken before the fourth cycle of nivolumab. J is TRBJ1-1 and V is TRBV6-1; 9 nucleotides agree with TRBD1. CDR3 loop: CASQQGAVTEAFF. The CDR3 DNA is TGTGCCAGCCAACAGGGGGCTGTCACTGAAGCTTTCTTT.